What follows are 20 T cell receptor beta chains derived from one specimen sequenced in a study of vaccination effects on CD4 cells after COVID-19. Generated by immunoSEQ multiplex PCR, the TCRdb table keeps only in-frame clones and is missing some. The repertoire holds some 23,000 clones, with approximately 79% as singletons. The antigens for these receptors are not known. ViraFEST expansion of antigen-specific CD4+ T cells with viral peptide pools preceded sequencing. The culture ran for roughly ten days before CD4+ T cells were isolated. It was two doses of either the BNT162b2 or mRNA-1273 vaccine that participants received. The sequences come from CD4+ T cells from PBMCs cultured with HCoV-229E spike peptides, collected after COVID-19 vaccination. Source of these receptors: a human donor who received a COVID-19 vaccine.

The J gene is TRBJ1-2, the V gene TRBV29-1; D remains unclear. Per the germline V gene, CDR1 is SQVTM and CDR2 is ANQGSEA. The CDR3 is 12 amino acids. The V gene lost 4 bases and the J gene lost 3 bases, with 9 bases spanning the gap. This CDR3 reads CSVVFSYYGYTF. The CDR3 nucleotides are TGCAGCGTTGTCTTCTCCTACTATGGCTACACCTTC.

This clone was counted once. The chain uses TRBV6-5 and TRBJ2-1, with TRBD2 identical over 11 bases. This CDR3 has 15 amino acids. Germline CDR1 MNHEY, CDR2 SVGAGI. The trim removed 6 bases at V and 7 bases at J, leaving 8 bases unmatched. The CDR3: CASRISGGAINEQFF. The CDR3 region has the DNA TGTGCCAGCAGAATTAGCGGGGGGGCCATTAATGAGCAGTTCTTC.

The chain uses TRBV5-1 and TRBJ2-3; 7 bases fit TRBD2. The trim removed 3 bases at V and 3 bases at J, leaving 7 bases unmatched. CDR3 length equals 15 residues. Germline V gives CDR1 SGHRS, CDR2 YFSETQ. Written as DNA, the CDR3 is TGCGCCAGCAGCTGGGCGGGCGGGAGTACAGATACGCAGTATTTT. This codes for CASSWAGGSTDTQYF.

The V gene is TRBV5-1, the J gene TRBJ2-1, with TRBD2 as a possible D gene (5 bases). This CDR3 is 14 amino acids long. Between the trimmed V and J ends, which lost 3 bases and 8 bases, there was a span of 15 bases. CDR1 is SGHRS, CDR2 YFSETQ, per germline. As DNA, the CDR3 is TGCGCCAGCAGCTCCTCAGTCGGGCGGGATGAGCAGTTCTTC. This translates into CASSSSVGRDEQFF.

The sample holds a few counts of this clone. V and J are TRBV11-3 and TRBJ2-3, with TRBD2 identical over 8 bases. After removal of 3 bases from V and 5 bases from J, the junction contained 13 bases not matched to a gene. CDR1 is SGHNT and CDR2 is YENEEA in the germline V gene. The CDR3 contains 17 residues. The CDR3 DNA reads TGTGCCAGCAGCTTTGCCTTAGGTAGCGGGGAAGGAGATACGCAGTATTTT. This translates into CASSFALGSGEGDTQYF.

The V gene is TRBV24-1, the J gene TRBJ2-3, with 8 nucleotides matching TRBD2. Germline loops: CDR1 KGHDR, CDR2 SFDVKD. The V gene end was trimmed by 4 bases and the J gene end by 2 bases; junction bases not matched to a gene: 7. The CDR3 spans 16 residues. CDR3 sequence reads: CATSEVGGGPTDTQYF. Written as DNA, the CDR3 is TGTGCCACCAGTGAAGTAGGCGGGGGGCCCACAGATACGCAGTATTTT.

The gene calls are TRBV5-5 and TRBJ2-5; TRBD2 matches at 8 bases. The CDR3 totals 15 residues. Germline V gene data show CDR1 as SGHKS and CDR2 as YYEKEE (reference sequence). J was trimmed by 3 bases and V by 0 bases; bases with no gene match: 4. CDR3 nucleotides: TGTGCCAGCAGCTTGGTTCGGGGGGGGGAAGAGACCCAGTACTTC. This codes for CASSLVRGGEETQYF.

The chain combines TRBV10-3 with TRBJ2-3; 12 bases match TRBD2. The junction had 12 bases not matched to a gene; V was cut back by 1 base and J by 4 bases. The CDR3 runs to 19 residues. Germline V gives CDR1 ENHRY, CDR2 SYGVKD. CDR3 residues: CAISELGLAGGPPSDTQYF. The CDR3 DNA reads TGTGCCATCAGTGAGTTAGGGCTAGCGGGGGGGCCGCCGTCAGATACGCAGTATTTT.

This rearrangement joins TRBV5-5 to TRBJ1-3; a possible D gene is TRBD1 (5 bases). V was shortened by 3 bases and J by 0 bases, with 13 bases between the two germline ends. Germline V lookup: CDR1 SGHKS, CDR2 YYEKEE (reference sequence). This CDR3 contains 16 residues. The CDR3 coding sequence is TGTGCCAGCAGCTGGGGGAATCCAGGCTCTGGAAACACCATATATTTT. It codes for CASSWGNPGSGNTIYF.

The rearrangement links TRBV3-1 (or the pseudogene TRBV3-2) to TRBJ1-1, with D hard to call. V was clipped by 2 bases and J by 0 bases, with 7 bases between them. CDR1 and CDR2 (germline): LGHDT, YNNKEL (reference sequence). The CDR3 covers 14 residues. The CDR3 spells CASSQSIVNTEAFF. CDR3 bases: TGTGCCAGCAGCCAATCGATAGTGAACACTGAAGCTTTCTTT.

Sample share makes this clone medium-sized (0.01 to 0.1%). In DNA, the CDR3 is TGTGCCAGCAGCTTAGTTCCAGCATACTACGAGCAGTACTTC. Translated: CASSLVPAYYEQYF. V is TRBV7-9 and J is TRBJ2-7; D call uncertain. V lost 1 base and J 3 bases, leaving 10 bases between the germline ends. CDR3 length: 14 residues. Germline V gene sequence: CDR1 SEHNR, CDR2 FQNEAQ (reference sequence).

The chain combines TRBV5-4 with TRBJ2-2; no clear D. V lost 4 bases to trimming and J lost 5 bases, with 9 bases between them. In germline, CDR1 is SGHNT, CDR2 YYREEE (reference sequence). The CDR3 is 13 amino acids. CDR3 nucleotide sequence: TGTGCCAGCAGCCAAGGAGCAACCGGGGAGCTGTTTTTT. Its translation: CASSQGATGELFF.

Concerning this clone itself: Different DNA sequences within this sample yield the same CDR3. The V gene is TRBV6-1, the J gene TRBJ2-5; no clear D. Germline loops: CDR1 MNHNS, CDR2 SASEGT. The V and J ends lost 3 bases and 4 bases respectively, with 3 bases between them. The CDR3 contains 11 residues. Here the CDR3 reads CASSDLETQYF. CDR3 DNA: TGTGCCAGCAGTGATCTAGAGACCCAGTACTTC.

This chain connects TRBV14 to TRBJ1-1; possible D gene TRBD1, 5 bases. Germline CDR1 reads SGHDN; CDR2 reads FVKESK. Trimming cost V 3 bases and J 8 bases, with 13 bases left between them. The CDR3 has 13 amino acids. CDR3 coding DNA: TGTGCCAGCAGCCACAGGGTTAGAAAAGAAGCTTTCTTT. It is translated as CASSHRVRKEAFF.

The rearrangement joins TRBV4-1 to TRBJ2-6, with D possibly TRBD2 on 5 matching bases. This CDR3 spans 18 amino acids. Trimming cost V 1 base and J 2 bases, with 15 bases left between them. Germline V gene data show CDR1 as MGHRA and CDR2 as YSYEKL. Here the CDR3 DNA reads TGCGCCAGCAGCCAAGGGATGGTTTTCGGGGCTGGGGCCAACGTCCTGACTTTC. As protein: CASSQGMVFGAGANVLTF.

The chain combines TRBV6-1 with TRBJ1-2, with D perhaps TRBD1 (5 bases). Germline CDR1 is MNHNS and CDR2 is SASEGT. This CDR3 spans 17 amino acids. The ends were cut back, 3 bases at V and 2 bases at J, with 19 bases in the middle. The CDR3 sequence is CASSDTGPIPGNYGYTF. CDR3 coding DNA: TGTGCCAGCAGTGATACGGGGCCGATCCCAGGGAACTATGGCTACACCTTC.

V gene TRBV7-7 combines with J gene TRBJ2-5; a possible D gene is TRBD1 (6 bases). The CDR3 extends over 15 amino acids. Germline-derived CDR1 and CDR2 are SSHAT and FNYEAQ (reference sequence). Trimming stripped 7 bases from V and 1 base from J, with 16 bases between. CDR3 residues: CASTTGRTAQETQYF. The CDR3 DNA is TGTGCCAGCACAACGGGAAGGACAGCCCAAGAGACCCAGTACTTC.

This clone was detected only once. The chain joins TRBV6-5 to TRBJ2-5, with 7 bases fitting TRBD1. Trimming cost V 7 bases and J 4 bases; bases outside gene matches: 3. Germline CDR1 reads MNHEY; CDR2 reads SVGAGI. The CDR3 extends over 12 amino acids. The CDR3 DNA reads as TGTGCCAGCAATAGACAGGGAGAGACCCAGTACTTC. This codes for CASNRQGETQYF.

This clone came up a few times. CDR3 residues: CASSFRDNNYEQYF. CDR3 in DNA: TGTGCCAGCAGCTTCCGGGACAACAACTACGAGCAGTACTTC. The chain employs TRBV7-8 and TRBJ2-7, with TRBD1 as a possible D gene (6 bases). The CDR3 has 14 residues. V gave up 3 bases and J gave up 3 bases, with 12 bases separating them. CDR1 is SGHVS and CDR2 is FQNEAQ in the germline V gene.

This chain uses TRBV6-5 with TRBJ1-5; weak D call: TRBD1 (5 bases). Trimming cost V 5 bases and J 2 bases, with 10 bases left between them. The CDR3 runs to 14 residues. Germline CDR1 and CDR2: MNHEY and SVGAGI. CDR3 in amino acids: CASSPQQGNQPQHF. The CDR3 nucleotides read TGTGCCAGCAGTCCCCAACAGGGCAATCAGCCCCAGCATTTT.